The T cell receptor beta chain under discussion was sequenced for a study of control samples from healthy donors and cancer patients. Clones were read by immunoSEQ multiplex PCR, and TCRdb kept only the in-frame ones, dropping some. The sample shows approximately 150,000 clones, 88% of them seen only once. Trimming took off 5 bases at V and 3 bases at J, with 17 bases between the two ends. Germline-derived CDR1 and CDR2 are SGHVS and FNYEAQ. The CDR3 runs to 15 residues. The rearrangement joins TRBV7-6 to TRBJ2-7; tentatively, D is TRBD2 (5 bases). The receptor was isolated from a man younger than 35 in good health. The material sequenced was blood. The CDR3 loop is CASSPGEGGVYEQYF. The CDR3 bases are TGTGCCAGCAGCCCTGGCGAGGGCGGCGTCTACGAGCAGTACTTC.